What follows are 26 T cell receptor beta chains derived from one specimen sequenced in a study of blood T cells in healthy people across ages. A sample-barcoded 5' primer and a J-beta primer mix were used in a second PCR of roughly 7 to 11 cycles. MiXCR, run by TCRdb on the 5' RACE reads, gives a single entry per CDR3 protein. Of some 920,000 distinct CDR3 sequences listed, roughly 51% are singletons. Material: blood. These receptors were obtained from an older woman in good health.

This clonotype has only one observation. The germline gene is not matched at one end of the junction; a read error may be the cause. The chain recombines TRBV7-6 with TRBJ1-2, with 8 nucleotides matching TRBD1. CDR1 is SGHVS and CDR2 is FNYEAQ in the germline V gene. CDR3 length equals 17 residues. Written as DNA, the CDR3 is TGTGCCAGCAGCCCGGGGGCGAGACAGGGGATCAACTATGCCTACACCTTC. This translates into CASSPGARQGINYAYTF.

This chain links TRBV29-1 with TRBJ2-1, with 8 bases identical to TRBD2. V was pared by 6 bases and J by 10 bases, with 8 bases of the junction left unmatched. The CDR3 contains 12 residues. Per germline, CDR1 SQVTM and CDR2 ANQGSEA. The CDR3 DNA is TGCAGCGTGGTCCGGGAGGGTAGCGAGCAGTTCTTC. As protein: CSVVREGSEQFF.

This sequence joins TRBV10-3 and TRBJ1-2, with D possibly TRBD1 on 6 matching bases. Germline lookup yields CDR1 ENHRY and CDR2 SYGVKD. The V gene lost 10 bases and the J gene lost 4 bases, with 16 bases spanning the gap. The CDR3 runs to 13 residues. In nucleotides, the CDR3 is TGTGCCACCTCAGTACAGGGCCCCTATGGCTACACCTTC. Translating gives CATSVQGPYGYTF.

V usage is TRBV6-2 or TRBV6-3 and J usage is TRBJ2-1; tentatively, D is TRBD1 or TRBD2 (6 bases each). CDR3 size: 16 residues. Trimming removed 0 bases at V and 5 bases at J, with 14 bases between. Germline V gives CDR1 MNHEY, CDR2 SVGEGT. The CDR3 sequence: CASSYSTRGHHNEQFF. The DNA for the CDR3 is TGTGCCAGCAGTTACTCGACCCGGGGGCATCACAATGAGCAGTTCTTC.

The chain is built from TRBV11-2 and TRBJ2-5, with unresolved D. V was trimmed by 5 bases and J by 2 bases, leaving 15 bases between them. This CDR3 is built from 15 residues. Looked up from germline, CDR1 is SGHAT and CDR2 is FQNNGV. The CDR3 sequence: CASSRRGGVQETQYF. The CDR3 DNA reads as TGTGCCAGCAGCCGCCGCGGCGGAGTGCAAGAGACCCAGTACTTC.

V usage is TRBV4-1 and J usage is TRBJ2-7; perhaps TRBD1 as D (6 bases). V lost 0 bases and J lost 6, with 12 bases in between. The CDR3 has 14 amino acids. Germline V gene sequence: CDR1 MGHRA, CDR2 YSYEKL. CDR3 protein: CASSQDLGHREQYF. The CDR3 DNA follows: TGCGCCAGCAGCCAAGACCTGGGACACCGCGAGCAGTACTTC.

V is TRBV11-1 and J is TRBJ1-3; D not certain. Germline V CDR1 and CDR2: SGHAT, FQDESV (reference sequence). The CDR3 has 13 amino acids. V was trimmed by 3 bases and J by 1 base, leaving 4 bases between them. For the CDR3, the DNA is TGTGCCAGCAGCTTTGATTCTGGAAACACCATATATTTT. Translating it yields CASSFDSGNTIYF. Based on the CDR3 plus reference TRBV11-1 and TRBJ1-3, the full variable domain is EAEVAQSPRYKITEKSQAVAFWCDPISGHATLYWYRQILGQGPELLVQFQDESVVDDSQLPKDRFSAERLKGVDSTLKIQPAELGDSAMYLCASSFDSGNTIYFGEGSWLTVV.

The chain links TRBV7-2 to TRBJ2-1, with a possible D match to TRBD2 (5 bases). The CDR3 length is 14 residues. The germline V and J ends were trimmed by 0 bases and 7 bases, with 10 bases remaining between them. Germline values: CDR1 SGHTA, CDR2 FQGNSA. The CDR3 loop reads CASSLARRSNEQFF. In nucleotides, the CDR3 is TGTGCCAGCAGCTTAGCCAGGAGGTCGAATGAGCAGTTCTTC.

The rearrangement uses TRBV4-1 and TRBJ2-4, with TRBD1 matching over 12 bases. The DNA end is a closer match to TRBJ2-7, so the J assignment may be wrong. The CDR3 length is 15 residues. CDR1 is MGHRA, CDR2 YSYEKL, per germline. The CDR3 loop is CASSPMGQGAGEQYF. CDR3 nucleotides: TGCGCCAGCAGCCCAATGGGACAGGGGGCAGGCGAGCAGTACTTC.

As concerns this clonotype: The junction shows a germline mismatch at one end, possibly a read error. The chain couples TRBV13 to TRBJ2-7; 11 nucleotides match TRBD2. This CDR3 is built from 16 residues. Germline CDR1 is PRHDT and CDR2 is FYEKMQ (reference sequence). The chain's CDR3 is CAGSSTLAGGHYEQYF. CDR3 sequence (DNA): TGTGCCGGCAGCTCCACTCTAGCGGGAGGTCACTACGAGCAGTACTTC.

The CDR3 sequence is CATSRDTGPPIDTQYF. Written as DNA, the CDR3 is TGTGCCACCAGCAGAGATACAGGGCCTCCCATAGATACGCAGTATTTT. The chain has TRBV15 and TRBJ2-3; tentatively, D is TRBD1 (6 bases). Germline assignment: CDR1 LNHNV and CDR2 YYDKDF (reference sequence). V was pared by 0 bases and J by 5 bases, with 15 bases between. The CDR3 spans 16 residues.

This rearrangement joins TRBV4-2 to TRBJ1-2; D not resolved. Trimming removed 0 bases from V and 7 bases from J, with 18 bases in between. In germline, CDR1 is LGHNA, CDR2 YNFKEQ. This CDR3 spans 16 amino acids. The CDR3 here is CASSQDDLKAEGGYTF. The CDR3 DNA sequence: TGTGCCAGCAGCCAAGATGACTTGAAGGCGGAGGGTGGCTACACCTTC.

In its sample, this clonotype was seen many times. This sequence joins TRBV20-1 and TRBJ2-7, with TRBD1 identical over 8 bases. The ends lost 0 bases at V and 1 base at J; junction bases unmatched: 8. Germline V gene data show CDR1 as DFQATT and CDR2 as SNEGSKA (reference sequence). The CDR3 sequence is 16 residues long. The CDR3 protein is CSARDPGQVASYEQYF. In DNA form, the CDR3 reads TGCAGTGCTAGAGACCCGGGACAGGTTGCGTCCTACGAGCAGTACTTC.

The chain carries TRBV7-9 and TRBJ2-3, with unresolved D. Germline values: CDR1 SEHNR, CDR2 FQNEAQ (reference sequence). The CDR3 runs 16 residues. The V and J ends lost 3 bases and 0 bases respectively, with 13 bases between them. The CDR3 bases are TGTGCCAGCAGCTTTTCCGTCGAAGGGAGCACAGATACGCAGTATTTT. It yields the protein CASSFSVEGSTDTQYF.

The CDR3 here is CATALKVDNQPQHF. For the CDR3, the DNA is TGTGCCACCGCTTTAAAAGTCGACAATCAGCCCCAGCATTTT. The genes are TRBV15 and TRBJ1-5; D not resolved. Trimming shortened V by 8 bases and J by 3 bases, and 14 bases separated the two germline ends. From germline, CDR1 is LNHNV and CDR2 YYDKDF (reference sequence). There are 14 residues in the CDR3.

The table lists this clonotype with a few counts. The chain carries TRBV20-1 and TRBJ2-3; 10 nucleotides line up with TRBD2. The CDR3 has 19 amino acids. Trimming removed 0 bases from V and 0 bases from J; junction bases left unmatched: 12. The germline CDR1 and CDR2 sequences are DFQATT and SNEGSKA (reference sequence). The CDR3 DNA reads TGCAGTGCTAGAGATTTTATTTCGGGACTAGCGTTTAGCACAGATACGCAGTATTTT. Residues: CSARDFISGLAFSTDTQYF.

This clonotype was found a few times. This chain connects TRBV2 to TRBJ1-6, with 10 bases that match TRBD1. Germline assignment: CDR1 SNHLY and CDR2 FYNNEI. The CDR3 runs to 18 residues. V lost 1 base and J lost 8; bases outside the gene matches: 11. The CDR3 sequence is CASSEDRDRGLKDSPLHF. CDR3 coding DNA: TGTGCCAGCAGTGAAGACAGGGACAGGGGATTAAAGGATTCACCCCTCCACTTT.

The J gene is TRBJ1-5, the V gene TRBV7-2, with TRBD1 as a possible D gene (6 bases). Trimming shortened V by 2 bases and J by 0 bases, and 11 bases separated the two germline ends. The CDR3 spans 16 residues. Per germline, CDR1 SGHTA and CDR2 FQGNSA. CDR3 in amino acids: CASSLKRGFSNQPQHF. The CDR3 coding sequence is TGTGCCAGCAGCTTAAAAAGGGGGTTTAGCAATCAGCCCCAGCATTTT.

A few counts support this clonotype. J is TRBJ2-1 and V is TRBV29-1; 8 bases map to TRBD2. CDR1 is SQVTM and CDR2 is ANQGSEA in the germline V gene. The CDR3 consists of 17 residues. Trimming took 1 base from V and 9 from J; bases not matched to a gene: 17. CDR3 bases: TGCAGCGTTGAAGTATTTTTAATGGGGACTAGACGAAGTGAGCAGTTCTTC. It is translated as CSVEVFLMGTRRSEQFF.

The genes are TRBV7-2 and TRBJ2-3, with 8 bases fitting TRBD1. With 3 bases clipped from V and 0 bases from J, the junction kept 2 bases outside the gene matches. The CDR3 loop spans 15 amino acids. The V gene's germline CDR1 is SGHTA and CDR2 FQGNSA. The CDR3 protein is CASSLDRASTDTQYF. CDR3 sequence (DNA): TGTGCCAGCAGCTTGGACAGGGCTAGCACAGATACGCAGTATTTT. Combining the CDR3 with reference TRBV7-2 and TRBJ2-3 gives the whole variable domain GAGVSQSPSNKVTEKGKDVELRCDPISGHTALYWYRQSLGQGLEFLIYFQGNSAPDKSGLPSDRFSAERTGGSVSTLTIQRTQQEDSAVYLCASSLDRASTDTQYFGPGTRLTVL.

This chain connects TRBV12-3 or TRBV12-4 to TRBJ2-7; maybe TRBD2 (5 bases). V was clipped by 10 bases and J by 4 bases, with 14 bases between them. The CDR3 spans 12 residues. CDR3 DNA: TGTGCCAACAGCCTGGACTCGTACGAGCAGTACTTC. Translating it yields CANSLDSYEQYF.

The rearrangement uses TRBV3-1 and TRBJ2-7; 7 bases are shared with TRBD2. Germline CDR1 and CDR2: LGHDT and YNNKEL (reference sequence). Trimming took 0 bases from V and 5 from J; bases not matched to a gene: 4. The CDR3 extends over 14 amino acids. The CDR3 nucleotides are TGTGCCAGCAGCCAAGAGAGGCGGGAGAACGAGCAGTACTTC. It is translated as CASSQERRENEQYF.

The chain uses TRBV29-1 and TRBJ2-1; TRBD1 is a possible D gene (6 bases). The CDR3 runs to 13 residues. V was shortened by 7 bases and J by 5 bases, with 15 bases between the two germline ends. From germline, CDR1 is SQVTM and CDR2 ANQGSEA. CDR3 sequence (DNA): TGCAGCGGGGGACGAGGGACAAACAATGAGCAGTTCTTC. It translates to CSGGRGTNNEQFF.

The chain uses TRBV6-5 and TRBJ2-1; 10 bases agree with TRBD1. V was pared by 2 bases and J by 0 bases, with 1 base of the junction left unmatched. Germline lookup yields CDR1 MNHEY and CDR2 SVGAGI. The CDR3 consists of 16 residues. CDR3 sequence (DNA): TGTGCCAGCAGTTACGGGACAGGGGACTCCTACAATGAGCAGTTCTTC. It encodes CASSYGTGDSYNEQFF.

The chain links TRBV27 to TRBJ1-2; perhaps TRBD1 as D (6 bases). This CDR3 has 16 amino acids. Germline lookup yields CDR1 MNHEY and CDR2 SMNVEV (reference sequence). V lost 5 bases and J 3 bases, leaving 19 bases between the germline ends. The CDR3 DNA is TGTGCCAGCAGTCCTCCCTCGCGCAGGGGTGACTATGGCTACACCTTC. Amino acid sequence: CASSPPSRRGDYGYTF.

The chain couples TRBV25-1 to TRBJ2-4; D perhaps matches TRBD2 (6 bases). V shed 1 base and J shed 7 bases, with 11 bases lying between them. Per the germline V gene, CDR1 is MGHDK and CDR2 is SYGVNS. The CDR3 contains 14 residues. CDR3 coding DNA: TGTGCCAGCAGTGAATTTGAGGAGGGGAACATTCAGTACTTC. This encodes CASSEFEEGNIQYF.